The rows below give T cell receptor beta chains drawn from one sample of a study of T cell responses to AZD1222 COVID-19 vaccine. Clones were read by immunoSEQ multiplex PCR, and TCRdb kept only the in-frame ones, dropping some. The sample holds more than 95,000 clones, about 89% seen once. The specimen was peripheral blood, collected 28 days after the second dose of the MenACWY control vaccine. The receptors come from an adult who received the MenACWY meningococcal vaccine as a control. CDR3s include the opening cysteine and the closing phenylalanine or tryptophan. The order of the fields is D gene, V gene, J gene, clone size, CDR3 DNA, CDR3 protein. A D gene is named only where the DNA matches it firmly. Expanded clones are given a class, and other clones once, few, many or no size at all.

D gene: -
V gene: TRBV7-2
J gene: TRBJ1-2
clone size: -
CDR3 DNA: TGTGCCAGCAGCACCCGAGGGGGGAACTATGGCTACACCTTC
CDR3 protein: CASSTRGGNYGYTF

D gene: -
V gene: TRBV7-2
J gene: TRBJ1-6
clone size: -
CDR3 DNA: TGTGCCAGCAGCCGTTACCTGGGACCCAATTCACCCCTCCACTTT
CDR3 protein: CASSRYLGPNSPLHF

D gene: TRBD1
V gene: TRBV12-3/TRBV12-4
J gene: TRBJ1-1
clone size: few
CDR3 DNA: TGTGCCAGCAGTCCACGACAGGGAGGAGAAGCTTTCTTT
CDR3 protein: CASSPRQGGEAFF

D gene: -
V gene: TRBV5-6
J gene: TRBJ2-7
clone size: -
CDR3 DNA: TGTGCCAGCAGCTTGGTGGGGCCGTATGAGCAGTACTTC
CDR3 protein: CASSLVGPYEQYF

D gene: TRBD2
V gene: TRBV2
J gene: TRBJ2-1
clone size: -
CDR3 DNA: TGTGCCAGCAGTGGGGGGACTAGCGCAGCCAATGAGCAGTTCTTC
CDR3 protein: CASSGGTSAANEQFF

D gene: -
V gene: TRBV18
J gene: TRBJ1-3
clone size: -
CDR3 DNA: TGTGCCAGCTCACCACTGGAGGGATCGTCTGGAAACACCATATATTTT
CDR3 protein: CASSPLEGSSGNTIYF

D gene: -
V gene: TRBV3-1/TRBV3-2
J gene: TRBJ2-3
clone size: -
CDR3 DNA: TGTGCCAGCAGCCCGGAACTGGCAGGGGGCACAGATACGCAGTATTTT
CDR3 protein: CASSPELAGGTDTQYF

D gene: -
V gene: TRBV19
J gene: TRBJ2-2
clone size: -
CDR3 DNA: TGTGCCAGTAGCCGGGGGCCGGGGACCGGGGAGCTGTTTTTT
CDR3 protein: CASSRGPGTGELFF

D gene: -
V gene: TRBV7-2
J gene: TRBJ1-4
clone size: -
CDR3 DNA: TGTGCCAGCAGCCAAAGCATTGGGGAAAAACTGTTTTTT
CDR3 protein: CASSQSIGEKLFF

D gene: -
V gene: TRBV5-4
J gene: TRBJ2-7
clone size: -
CDR3 DNA: TGTGCCAGCAGCTCAGGAACCGAGGGGACCGAGCAGTACTTC
CDR3 protein: CASSSGTEGTEQYF

D gene: TRBD1
V gene: TRBV7-2
J gene: TRBJ2-7
clone size: -
CDR3 DNA: TGTGCCAGCAGCTTAGCTAGGGGGCATGGCGAGCAGTACTTC
CDR3 protein: CASSLARGHGEQYF

D gene: TRBD1
V gene: TRBV20-1
J gene: TRBJ1-1
clone size: few
CDR3 DNA: TGCAGTGCCAGTGGGGCCGGGACAGGGATCAGCGCTGAAGCTTTCTTT
CDR3 protein: CSASGAGTGISAEAFF

D gene: -
V gene: TRBV12-3/TRBV12-4
J gene: TRBJ1-1
clone size: once
CDR3 DNA: TGTGCCAGCAGTCTACGGGGGAACACTGAAGCTTTCTTT
CDR3 protein: CASSLRGNTEAFF